This entry lists 27 T cell receptor beta chains sequenced from one sample in a study of T cell changes during pregnancy in multiple sclerosis. TCRdb keeps only in-frame clones here, not all; method: immunoSEQ multiplex PCR. The sample has around 62,000 clones, over 75% seen once; the top ten hold roughly 1.5%. The sample in question was peripheral blood, obtained in the third trimester of pregnancy. The source is a female donor with multiple sclerosis, enrolled in a pregnancy study.

This chain links TRBV11-2 with TRBJ2-5; TRBD1 might be the D (5 bases). CDR3 length: 16 residues. CDR1 and CDR2 (germline): SGHAT, FQNNGV. The V and J ends lost 5 bases and 5 bases respectively, with 21 bases between them. In nucleotides, the CDR3 is TGTGCCAGCAGCCGTCAGGGTAGCCGTTCCTGGGAGACCCAGTACTTC. Amino acids: CASSRQGSRSWETQYF.

The chain combines TRBV4-3 with TRBJ2-7, with a weak D call TRBD2 (6 bases). There are 16 residues in the CDR3. V was trimmed by 2 bases and J by 2 bases, leaving 16 bases between them. Germline CDR1 LGHNA, CDR2 YSLEER. CDR3: CASSQTPGLAPYEQYF. As DNA, the CDR3 is TGCGCCAGCAGCCAAACTCCGGGACTGGCTCCCTACGAGCAGTACTTC.

The V call is TRBV7-8, the J call TRBJ2-2; 9 bases match TRBD2. The CDR3 is 16 residues long. Germline CDR1 and CDR2: SGHVS and FQNEAQ. V dropped 3 bases and J dropped 5; count of bases not matched to a gene: 7. The CDR3 spells CASSFQGSGGTGELFF. The CDR3 DNA is TGTGCCAGCAGCTTTCAGGGTAGCGGGGGTACCGGGGAGCTGTTTTTT.

This clone was seen once. The chain combines TRBV30 with TRBJ1-1; D is uncertain. The CDR3 is 12 residues long. Trimming took off 5 bases at V and 4 bases at J, with 11 bases between the two ends. Germline CDR1 GTSNPN, CDR2 SVGIG (reference sequence). Written as DNA, the CDR3 is TGTGCCTGGGCCGGTCAGGTCACTGAAGCTTTCTTT. This gives the protein CAWAGQVTEAFF.

The CDR3 sequence: CASSPIPGQDIGKTQYF. CDR3 nucleotide sequence: TGCGCCAGCAGCCCAATCCCGGGACAGGATATTGGAAAGACCCAGTACTTC. The V and J genes are TRBV5-1 and TRBJ2-5; 8 bases are shared with TRBD1. Germline V gene lookup returns CDR1 SGHRS and CDR2 YFSETQ. The CDR3 has 17 residues. J gave up 6 bases and V 4 bases, and 17 bases lay outside the gene matches.

This clone has just a few counts. The rearrangement uses TRBV9 and TRBJ2-1; 7 bases are shared with TRBD1. Germline V gives CDR1 SGDLS, CDR2 YYNGEE. With 0 bases clipped from V and 4 bases from J, the junction kept 4 bases outside the gene matches. The CDR3 length is 15 residues. CDR3 sequence reads: CASSVGGGSYNEQFF. The CDR3 DNA is TGTGCCAGCAGCGTAGGAGGGGGCTCTTACAATGAGCAGTTCTTC.

This chain joins TRBV6-1 and TRBJ1-2; perhaps TRBD1 as D (6 bases). Germline assignment: CDR1 MNHNS and CDR2 SASEGT. The CDR3 is 13 residues long. V was cut by 4 bases and J by 8 bases, with 14 bases left in between. CDR3 region: CASSAQDSLGYTF. The DNA of the CDR3 is TGTGCCAGCAGTGCCCAGGACAGTTTGGGCTACACCTTC.

This rearrangement joins TRBV7-8 to TRBJ2-3, with 12 positions matching TRBD2. Germline-derived CDR1 and CDR2 are SGHVS and FQNEAQ. J was trimmed by 0 bases and V by 5 bases; bases with no gene match: 9. CDR3 size: 18 residues. The CDR3 region has the DNA TGTGCCAGCAGCACCGCTAGCGGGGGGGGCTTAAGCACAGATACGCAGTATTTT. Translated, it gives CASSTASGGGLSTDTQYF.

The chain carries TRBV2 and TRBJ1-5; 9 nucleotides line up with TRBD1. The CDR3 has 14 residues. V was pared by 4 bases and J by 6 bases, with 4 bases of the junction left unmatched. In germline, CDR1 is SNHLY, CDR2 FYNNEI. CDR3 region: CASSGTGAGQPQHF. The CDR3 DNA reads TGTGCCAGCAGTGGGACAGGGGCAGGTCAGCCCCAGCATTTT.

This chain uses TRBV30 with TRBJ2-7; D possibly corresponds to TRBD2 (5 bases). This CDR3 spans 13 amino acids. V lost 7 bases and J lost 3, with 16 bases in between. CDR1 is GTSNPN, CDR2 SVGIG, per germline (reference sequence). CDR3 sequence (DNA): TGTGCCTATCTGGGTGGCGGGCGCTACGAGCAGTACTTC. Protein sequence: CAYLGGGRYEQYF.

CDR3 sequence reads: CASSLGQVNEKLFF. CDR3 in DNA: TGTGCCAGCAGCCTAGGACAGGTTAATGAAAAACTGTTTTTT. The gene calls are TRBV5-6 and TRBJ1-4; TRBD1 matches 7 bases. Germline V gives CDR1 SGHDT, CDR2 YYEEEE. V trimming: 4 bases; J trimming: 4 bases; junction bases outside the gene matches: 4. CDR3 length: 14 residues.

This chain uses TRBV4-3 with TRBJ1-4; perhaps TRBD1 as D (5 bases). This CDR3 comprises 15 residues. Germline values: CDR1 LGHNA, CDR2 YSLEER. The germline V and J ends were trimmed by 0 bases and 8 bases, with 13 bases remaining between them. The chain's CDR3 is CASSQDQWGDEKLFF. Written as DNA, the CDR3 is TGCGCCAGCAGCCAAGATCAGTGGGGGGACGAAAAACTGTTTTTT.

The gene calls are TRBV7-2 and TRBJ2-6, with D perhaps TRBD2 (5 bases). Germline CDR1 SGHTA, CDR2 FQGNSA. With 1 base removed from V and 17 bases from J, the gap between germline ends came to 12 bases. This CDR3 is 12 amino acids long. The CDR3 loop reads CASSLVRGFLTF. CDR3 nucleotides: TGTGCCAGCAGCTTAGTTCGGGGATTCTTGACTTTC. The full variable domain, rest sourced from reference TRBV7-2 and TRBJ2-6, is GAGVSQSPSNKVTEKGKDVELRCDPISGHTALYWYRQSLGQGLEFLIYFQGNSAPDKSGLPSDRFSAERTGGSVSTLTIQRTQQEDSAVYLCASSLVRGFLTFGAGSRLTVL.

The CDR3 loop reads CASSPGSGANVLTF. Here the CDR3 DNA reads TGTGCCAGCAGCCCCGGGAGTGGGGCCAACGTCCTGACTTTC. This chain connects TRBV2 to TRBJ2-6; possibly TRBD2 for D (6 bases). This CDR3 is built from 14 residues. Germline CDR1 SNHLY, CDR2 FYNNEI. V dropped 6 bases and J dropped 3 bases, with 9 bases sitting between them. Full variable domain (rest looked up from reference TRBV2 and TRBJ2-6): EPEVTQTPSHQVTQMGQEVILRCVPISNHLYFYWYRQILGQKVEFLVSFYNNEISEKSEIFDDQFSVERPDGSNFTLKIRSTKLEDSAMYFCASSPGSGANVLTFGAGSRLTVL.

The chain combines TRBV4-2 with TRBJ1-5; TRBD1 aligns across 9 bases. J was trimmed by 6 bases and V by 4 bases; bases with no gene match: 7. Germline V lookup: CDR1 LGHNA, CDR2 YNFKEQ. The CDR3 has 15 amino acids. CDR3: CASSRTGGAGQPQHF. CDR3 sequence (DNA): TGTGCCAGCAGCCGCACAGGGGGCGCGGGTCAGCCCCAGCATTTT.

The rearrangement links TRBV11-1 to TRBJ2-5; D might be TRBD2 (6 bases). Trimming cost V 2 bases and J 3 bases, with 13 bases left between them. From germline, CDR1 is SGHAT and CDR2 FQDESV (reference sequence). The CDR3 totals 15 residues. In nucleotides, the CDR3 is TGTGCCAGCAGCTTATGGGCCGGGGAGGAAGAGACCCAGTACTTC. Translation gives CASSLWAGEEETQYF.

The J gene is TRBJ2-3, the V gene TRBV6-4; perhaps TRBD1 as D (6 bases). The CDR3 has 15 amino acids. V lost 6 bases and J 0 bases, leaving 13 bases between the germline ends. Germline CDR1 and CDR2: MRHNA and SNTAGT. The CDR3 nucleotides read TGTGCCAGCAGACAGACAGGAGCTAGCACAGATACGCAGTATTTT. This encodes CASRQTGASTDTQYF.

V usage is TRBV5-1 and J usage is TRBJ2-7; D remains unclear. The V end was cut by 5 bases, the J end by 0 bases, with 12 bases between. The CDR3 has 14 residues. The germline V gene has CDR1 SGHRS and CDR2 YFSETQ. The CDR3 nucleotides are TGCGCCAGCAGACGCGAGGTTACCTCCTACGAGCAGTACTTC. Translating gives CASRREVTSYEQYF. Full variable domain (rest looked up from reference TRBV5-1 and TRBJ2-7): KAGVTQTPRYLIKTRGQQVTLSCSPISGHRSVSWYQQTPGQGLQFLFEYFSETQRNKGNFPGRFSGRQFSNSRSEMNVSTLELGDSALYLCASRREVTSYEQYFGPGTRLTVT.

V gene TRBV19 combines with J gene TRBJ1-3; 8 nucleotides align to TRBD1. Germline CDR1 and CDR2: LNHDA and SQIVND (reference sequence). After removal of 8 bases from V and 9 bases from J, the junction contained 12 bases not matched to a gene. The CDR3 totals 14 residues. The DNA for the CDR3 is TGTGCCAGTCTGGGGACAGGCTTTGGGGGCACCATATATTTT. The encoded protein is CASLGTGFGGTIYF.

This clone has a handful of counts. V is TRBV6-1 and J is TRBJ2-7, with D possibly being TRBD1 (6 bases). The CDR3 is 14 residues long. From germline, CDR1 is MNHNS and CDR2 SASEGT. V shed 10 bases and J shed 4 bases, with 20 bases lying between them. CDR3 DNA: TGTGCCACCAAGGTGAGGCAGGGGCTGTACGAGCAGTACTTC. Translating gives CATKVRQGLYEQYF.

Only one count was recorded for this clone. The chain employs TRBV25-1 and TRBJ2-2; no firm D call. Germline CDR1 MGHDK, CDR2 SYGVNS. This CDR3 has 13 residues. Trimming took 7 bases from V and 3 from J, leaving 9 bases between them. CDR3 sequence: CASTTQDTGELFF. The CDR3 bases are TGTGCCAGCACTACCCAGGACACCGGGGAGCTGTTTTTT.

V and J are TRBV6-5 and TRBJ2-7, with D possibly being TRBD1 (5 bases). The V gene lost 0 bases and the J gene lost 2 bases, with 11 bases spanning the gap. CDR1 is MNHEY, CDR2 SVGAGI, per germline. This CDR3 has 15 residues. Here the CDR3 reads CASSYSGQVTYEQYF. CDR3 nucleotide sequence: TGTGCCAGCAGTTACTCGGGGCAGGTCACCTACGAGCAGTACTTC.

This chain connects TRBV27 to TRBJ2-5, with 10 bases identical to TRBD1. CDR1 is MNHEY, CDR2 SMNVEV, per germline (reference sequence). Trimming cost V 0 bases and J 5 bases; bases outside gene matches: 6. There are 16 residues in the CDR3. The CDR3 DNA reads as TGTGCCAGCAGTTTATCGTGGGGACAGGGGAGCGAGACCCAGTACTTC. This translates into CASSLSWGQGSETQYF.

This clone was detected once. The CDR3 DNA follows: TGTGCCAGCAGTTGGACAGGTCGGGCTGGCTACACCTTC. As protein: CASSWTGRAGYTF. The rearrangement joins TRBV27 to TRBJ1-2; 7 positions match TRBD1. This CDR3 comprises 13 residues. Per germline, CDR1 MNHEY and CDR2 SMNVEV (reference sequence). After removal of 4 bases from V and 7 bases from J, the junction contained 6 bases not matched to a gene.

The chain combines TRBV7-8 with TRBJ1-2; 8 nucleotides align to TRBD1. The ends lost 1 base at V and 3 bases at J; junction bases unmatched: 22. The CDR3 has 21 residues. Germline V gene sequence: CDR1 SGHVS, CDR2 FQNEAQ. The CDR3 bases are TGTGCCAGCAGCTTAGACAAGGGCCAAGAAAACTCGGACAGGGTTTACTATGGCTACACCTTC. It codes for CASSLDKGQENSDRVYYGYTF. The full variable domain, in which reference TRBV7-8 and TRBJ1-2 provide the parts outside the CDR3, is GAGVSQSPRYKVAKRGQDVALRCDPISGHVSLFWYQQALGQGPEFLTYFQNEAQLDKSGLPSDRFFAERPEGSVSTLKIQRTQQEDSAVYLCASSLDKGQENSDRVYYGYTFGSGTRLTVV.

J is TRBJ2-7 and V is TRBV19; 7 bases line up with TRBD2. V shed 6 bases and J 6 bases; nucleotides not matched to a gene: 11. The CDR3 spans 14 residues. The germline gives CDR1 LNHDA, CDR2 SQIVND (reference sequence). Here the CDR3 DNA reads TGTGCCAGTAGCTCGGCCGGGGGAGGGCGCGAGCAGTACTTC. It specifies CASSSAGGGREQYF.

CDR3 loop: CASSFSGLYSGNTIYF. The CDR3, as DNA: TGTGCCAGCAGCTTCTCCGGACTATACTCTGGAAACACCATATATTTT. The chain couples TRBV7-9 to TRBJ1-3, with D hard to call. Trimming pared 3 bases from V and 0 bases from J, leaving 12 bases between. This CDR3 spans 16 amino acids. The germline V gene encodes CDR1 SEHNR and CDR2 FQNEAQ (reference sequence).